The 27 T cell receptor beta chains listed next were all sequenced from one sample in a study of blood T cell repertoires in COVID-19. TCRdb's copy holds only in-frame clones and misses some; the assay was immunoSEQ multiplex PCR. The sample yields approximately 85,000 clones, about 81% seen once. Material: peripheral blood. The receptors come from a human donor in a cohort sampled during active COVID-19.

The CDR3 region has the DNA TGTGCCAGCAGCCTACAGGGAAATGCCGAGCAGTACTTC. Translating gives CASSLQGNAEQYF. This chain connects TRBV3-1 (or the pseudogene TRBV3-2) to TRBJ2-7; a weak D match, TRBD1 (6 bases). Deletions cut 4 bases from V and 6 bases from J, with 13 bases between. Germline loops: CDR1 LGHDT, CDR2 YNNKEL (reference sequence). The CDR3 is 13 residues long.

The J gene is TRBJ1-4, the V gene TRBV7-6; TRBD1 aligns across 9 bases. V lost 3 bases to trimming and J lost 7 bases; unmatched junction nucleotides: 3. Germline loops: CDR1 SGHVS, CDR2 FNYEAQ. This CDR3 is 14 amino acids long. CDR3 residues: CASSLTGGGEKLFF. For the CDR3, the DNA is TGTGCCAGCAGCTTGACAGGGGGTGGTGAAAAACTGTTTTTT.

The chain combines TRBV19 with TRBJ2-5; D is uncertain. The V and J ends lost 3 bases and 0 bases respectively, with 11 bases between them. Germline loops: CDR1 LNHDA, CDR2 SQIVND (reference sequence). The CDR3 spans 15 residues. The DNA of the CDR3 is TGTGCCAGTAGTATGCACTACTCGTACCAAGAGACCCAGTACTTC. Its protein product is CASSMHYSYQETQYF.

The chain uses TRBV7-9 and TRBJ1-1; the match to TRBD1 covers 7 bases. V gave up 2 bases and J gave up 6 bases; unmatched junction bases: 6. This CDR3 is 14 amino acids long. Germline V gene data show CDR1 as SEHNR and CDR2 as FQNEAQ (reference sequence). This CDR3 is CASSLLDGQAEAFF. The CDR3 DNA reads as TGTGCCAGCAGCTTATTGGACGGACAGGCTGAAGCTTTCTTT.

V usage is TRBV4-3 and J usage is TRBJ2-4; TRBD2 agrees at 15 bases. This CDR3 is built from 15 residues. The V and J ends lost 4 bases and 15 bases, in that order; junction bases with no gene match: 10. Per germline, CDR1 LGHNA and CDR2 YSLEER. The CDR3 spells CASSRRTSGGAVRYF. In DNA, the CDR3 is TGCGCCAGCAGCCGTAGGACTAGCGGGGGGGCGGTCAGGTACTTC.

The rearrangement joins TRBV4-1 to TRBJ1-4; TRBD1 is a possible D gene (6 bases). V dropped 4 bases and J dropped 0 bases, with 9 bases sitting between them. Germline CDR1 reads MGHRA; CDR2 reads YSYEKL. The CDR3 is 15 amino acids. The CDR3 DNA is TGCGCCAGCAGCCCAGGGACAACAACTAATGAAAAACTGTTTTTT. This sequence encodes CASSPGTTTNEKLFF.

This clone was seen just once. This sequence joins TRBV5-1 and TRBJ1-4; D perhaps matches TRBD1 (5 bases). Per germline, CDR1 SGHRS and CDR2 YFSETQ. V was cut by 5 bases and J by 0 bases, with 14 bases left in between. This CDR3 comprises 16 residues. The CDR3 loop reads CASSLTVPSTNEKLFF. The CDR3 bases are TGCGCCAGCAGTTTGACAGTTCCCTCAACTAATGAAAAACTGTTTTTT.

This rearrangement joins TRBV5-6 to TRBJ2-1, with 8 bases aligning to TRBD1. Germline CDR1 SGHDT, CDR2 YYEEEE. This CDR3 spans 14 amino acids. The J segment lost 9 bases and the V segment lost 1 base, leaving 6 bases of the junction unmatched. As DNA, the CDR3 is TGTGCCAGCAGCTTGACAGGGGGTACGATTGAGCAGTTCTTC. Translation: CASSLTGGTIEQFF.

This sequence joins TRBV19 and TRBJ2-5; unclear D gene. The V end was cut by 11 bases, the J end by 2 bases, with 21 bases between. The CDR3 extends over 15 amino acids. Per the germline V gene, CDR1 is LNHDA and CDR2 is SQIVND (reference sequence). As DNA, the CDR3 is TGTGCCGTCGCTTTCTGCACATTGACACAAGAGACCCAGTACTTC. Translated, it gives CAVAFCTLTQETQYF.

The chain links TRBV7-3 to TRBJ2-5; TRBD1 matches 9 bases. The CDR3 is 16 amino acids. Germline assignment: CDR1 SGHTA and CDR2 FQGTGA. V lost 5 bases and J lost 0; bases outside the gene matches: 7. DNA of the CDR3: TGTGCCAGCAGCCCACTAGGGACAGGGTACCAAGAGACCCAGTACTTC. Amino acids: CASSPLGTGYQETQYF.

The chain uses TRBV10-2 and TRBJ1-2, with 10 bases identical to TRBD1. The CDR3 is 12 amino acids. V trimming: 4 bases; J trimming: 10 bases; junction bases outside the gene matches: 3. Germline lookup yields CDR1 WSHSY and CDR2 SAAADI. The DNA of the CDR3 is TGCGCCAGCAGTGGGGACAGGGGCACCTACACCTTC. Translated: CASSGDRGTYTF.

This sequence joins TRBV11-2 and TRBJ2-7; the match to TRBD1 covers 12 bases. This CDR3 contains 17 residues. Germline CDR1 reads SGHAT; CDR2 reads FQNNGV. Losses at the gene ends were 4 bases for V and 3 bases for J; bases not matched to a gene: 10. The CDR3: CASSSPRRDRGLYEQYF. In DNA, the CDR3 is TGTGCCAGCAGCTCACCTCGGCGGGACAGGGGGCTCTACGAGCAGTACTTC.

This clone has only a few counts. This chain links TRBV6-6 with TRBJ1-3; D gene ambiguous. Trimming took off 0 bases at V and 0 bases at J, with 6 bases between the two ends. Germline loops: CDR1 MNHNY, CDR2 SVGAGI (reference sequence). This CDR3 has 15 amino acids. The CDR3 region is CASSYSSSSGNTIYF. Written as DNA, the CDR3 is TGTGCCAGCAGTTACTCGTCTAGCTCTGGAAACACCATATATTTT.

The CDR3 protein is CAAGEESNTGELFF. The CDR3 DNA reads TGTGCCGCCGGGGAGGAGTCGAACACCGGGGAGCTGTTTTTT. The chain is built from TRBV2 and TRBJ2-2; D may be TRBD2 (6 bases). The CDR3 runs 14 residues. The germline gives CDR1 SNHLY, CDR2 FYNNEI. The V gene lost 11 bases and the J gene lost 0 bases, with 13 bases spanning the gap.

The gene calls are TRBV7-9 and TRBJ1-5, with TRBD1 matching over 7 bases. The germline gives CDR1 SEHNR, CDR2 FQNEAQ (reference sequence). V trimming: 1 base; J trimming: 6 bases; junction bases outside the gene matches: 9. This CDR3 is 16 amino acids long. CDR3 bases: TGTGCCAGCAGCTTAGGGAGGACAGGTCGGCCTCAGCCCCAGCATTTT. Its translation: CASSLGRTGRPQPQHF.

This chain links TRBV4-1 with TRBJ2-6; unclear D gene. CDR3 length: 18 residues. The germline V gene has CDR1 MGHRA and CDR2 YSYEKL. Trimming took 1 base from V and 0 from J, leaving 13 bases between them. The CDR3 DNA is TGCGCCAGCAGCCAAGTTGGCAACCTCAACTCTGGGGCCAACGTCCTGACTTTC. It translates to CASSQVGNLNSGANVLTF.

The J gene is TRBJ2-5, the V gene TRBV5-1; D might be TRBD1 (5 bases). Germline loops: CDR1 SGHRS, CDR2 YFSETQ. Trimming left V 4 bases short and J 3 bases short, with 16 bases between. There are 15 residues in the CDR3. The DNA for the CDR3 is TGCGCCAGCAGCCCCCAGGGAAGGGGTGAAGAGACCCAGTACTTC. The encoded protein is CASSPQGRGEETQYF.

The chain recombines TRBV2 with TRBJ2-6; possible D gene TRBD2, 5 bases. CDR1 is SNHLY and CDR2 is FYNNEI in the germline V gene. The CDR3 extends over 14 amino acids. V lost 3 bases, J lost 4 bases, and 7 bases lay in between. The CDR3 loop is CASSERRGANVLTF. The CDR3 bases are TGTGCCAGCAGTGAGAGGAGGGGGGCCAACGTCCTGACTTTC.

This clone was observed a single time. The CDR3 protein is CASSITQAPTDTQYF. The CDR3 DNA sequence: TGTGCCAGTAGTATTACCCAAGCCCCCACAGATACGCAGTATTTT. The V gene is TRBV19, the J gene TRBJ2-3, with D hard to call. This CDR3 is built from 15 residues. Trimming removed 3 bases at V and 2 bases at J, with 12 bases between. Germline CDR1 is LNHDA and CDR2 is SQIVND (reference sequence).

This rearrangement joins TRBV5-1 to TRBJ2-3; weak D call: TRBD2 (5 bases). The CDR3 extends over 14 amino acids. Between the trimmed V and J ends, which lost 4 bases and 5 bases, there was a span of 14 bases. Germline V gives CDR1 SGHRS, CDR2 YFSETQ. CDR3 sequence (DNA): TGCGCCAGCAGCCTTACGGGAAGTGGAGATACGCAGTATTTT. Translated, it gives CASSLTGSGDTQYF. Drawing the rest from reference TRBV5-1 and TRBJ2-3, the complete variable domain is KAGVTQTPRYLIKTRGQQVTLSCSPISGHRSVSWYQQTPGQGLQFLFEYFSETQRNKGNFPGRFSGRQFSNSRSEMNVSTLELGDSALYLCASSLTGSGDTQYFGPGTRLTVL.

The table lists this clone with a few counts. The gene calls are TRBV5-4 and TRBJ1-2; 10 nucleotides agree with TRBD1. Germline CDR1 and CDR2: SGHNT and YYREEE (reference sequence). The CDR3 is made up of 13 amino acids. The V and J ends lost 4 bases and 5 bases, in that order; junction bases with no gene match: 2. The CDR3 is CASSQDRGYGYTF. CDR3 sequence (DNA): TGTGCCAGCAGCCAGGACAGGGGGTATGGCTACACCTTC.

The CDR3 DNA follows: TGTGCCAGCAGCCCGAGGACTAGCGGGGGGGCAGTTAAAAACATTCAGTACTTC. This gives the protein CASSPRTSGGAVKNIQYF. The chain combines TRBV7-2 with TRBJ2-4; the match to TRBD2 covers 15 bases. The CDR3 loop spans 18 amino acids. V shed 5 bases and J 4 bases; nucleotides not matched to a gene: 9. Germline CDR1 is SGHTA and CDR2 is FQGNSA.

The chain joins TRBV7-9 to TRBJ1-1, with TRBD1 matching over 7 bases. CDR3 size: 15 residues. J gave up 0 bases and V 3 bases, and 4 bases lay outside the gene matches. Germline V CDR1 and CDR2: SEHNR, FQNEAQ (reference sequence). CDR3 amino acids: CASSLRGRVNTEAFF. CDR3 coding DNA: TGTGCCAGCAGCTTGAGGGGGCGGGTGAACACTGAAGCTTTCTTT.

V is TRBV5-1 and J is TRBJ1-2, with TRBD1 as a possible D gene (5 bases). Germline V lookup: CDR1 SGHRS, CDR2 YFSETQ. The CDR3 is 13 residues long. V lost 2 bases, J lost 8 bases, and 13 bases lay in between. CDR3 residues: CASSLGGPGGYTF. CDR3 sequence (DNA): TGCGCCAGCAGCTTAGGAGGGCCAGGGGGCTACACCTTC.

This chain connects TRBV5-4 to TRBJ2-3; TRBD1 aligns across 9 bases. The CDR3 covers 14 residues. Germline lookup yields CDR1 SGHNT and CDR2 YYREEE (reference sequence). The trim removed 5 bases at V and 4 bases at J, leaving 5 bases unmatched. The CDR3 nucleotides are TGTGCCAGCAGGAGGGACAGGGAGTCAGATACGCAGTATTTT. This codes for CASRRDRESDTQYF.

The CDR3 coding sequence is TGCGCCAGCAGCTTTGGAGACCCTTCTAGCACAGATACGCAGTATTTT. Encoded protein: CASSFGDPSSTDTQYF. V usage is TRBV5-1 and J usage is TRBJ2-3; no reliable D call. Per the germline V gene, CDR1 is SGHRS and CDR2 is YFSETQ. The CDR3 spans 16 residues. Trimming pared 2 bases from V and 0 bases from J, leaving 13 bases between.

The V and J genes are TRBV25-1 and TRBJ1-4; 7 bases are shared with TRBD1. Per the germline V gene, CDR1 is MGHDK and CDR2 is SYGVNS. The CDR3 runs to 14 residues. After removal of 9 bases from V and 1 base from J, the junction contained 5 bases not matched to a gene. The CDR3 nucleotides read TGTGCCAGTCGCAGACAGGGAACTAATGAAAAACTGTTTTTT. This translates into CASRRQGTNEKLFF.